This TCR beta chain was identified during a study of tumor-infiltrating lymphocytes in primary liver carcinoma. Overall study context: Cases comprised patients with primary liver carcinoma who received surgical resection. Overall study results and limits: Pairs of tumor regions overlapped more than tumor-adjacent and tumor-blood pairs did. Because the samples were bulk unsorted, the study did not compare CD4+ and CD8+ repertoires.

Starting material of 450 to 500 ng total RNA yielded TCR beta cDNA via a constant-region primer. ARM-PCR, slightly modified, supplied the TCR beta libraries through three nested multiplex PCR rounds. Researchers ran the first two PCR rounds for roughly 11 cycles each with TRBV1-TRBV30 forward primers and a C-beta reverse primer. TCRdb passed the multiplex PCR reads through MiXCR, listing each CDR3 protein once. Of hundreds of thousands of distinct CDR3 sequences listed, around three fifths are singletons. In regard to this clonotype: What it binds is not known. At one end, the junction sequence differs from germline, possibly due to a read error.

Germline DNA was also extracted, and blood RNA derived from unsorted whole blood. It was before surgery that four milliliters of peripheral blood were collected. The CDR3 has 13 residues. Germline V gene data show CDR1 as SGHAT and CDR2 as FQNNGV. The clonotype was recovered from a woman aged 25-40 years with primary liver carcinoma and hepatitis B virus infection. The genes are TRBV11-2 and TRBJ2-7, with D perhaps matching TRBD2 (6 bases). The sample taken for sequencing was peripheral blood. The CDR3 is CASSVPAGYEQYF. CDR3 in DNA: TGTGCTAGCAGCGTTCCGGCGGGGTACGAGCAGTACTTC. Complete variable domain (other parts from reference TRBV11-2 and TRBJ2-7): EAGVAQSPRYKIIEKRQSVAFWCNPISGHATLYWYQQILGQGPKLLIQFQNNGVVDDSQLPKDRFSAERLKGVDSTLKIQPAKLEDSAVYLCASSVPAGYEQYFGPGTRLTVT.